These 15 T cell receptor beta chains were all obtained from the same sample, sequenced in a study of blood T cell repertoires in COVID-19. TCRdb keeps only in-frame clones here, not all; method: immunoSEQ multiplex PCR. The sample shows more than 45,000 clones, 82% of them seen only once. Material for sequencing was peripheral blood. These receptors all stem from a woman aged 55 to 70 with acute or convalescent COVID-19.

The chain uses TRBV2 and TRBJ2-7; TRBD1 agrees at 8 bases. V lost 4 bases, J lost 5 bases, and 7 bases stayed unmatched. Germline V gives CDR1 SNHLY, CDR2 FYNNEI. The CDR3 is made up of 14 amino acids. The CDR3 region is CASSGRTGTHEQYF. CDR3 DNA sequence: TGTGCCAGCAGTGGGCGGACAGGGACCCACGAGCAGTACTTC.

This sequence joins TRBV4-3 and TRBJ2-3; the D gene is possibly TRBD2 (5 bases). Trimming removed 2 bases from V and 5 bases from J, with 17 bases in between. The CDR3 is 16 amino acids. Germline V gene lookup returns CDR1 LGHNA and CDR2 YSLEER. Here the CDR3 reads CASSQTPGPGGDTQYF. The CDR3 DNA is TGCGCCAGCAGCCAAACCCCCGGGCCCGGAGGAGATACGCAGTATTTT.

CDR3 loop: CASSSSFYGYTF. CDR3 bases: TGTGCCAGCAGCTCGTCCTTCTATGGCTACACCTTC. V and J are TRBV5-6 and TRBJ1-2; D is ambiguous. Germline-derived CDR1 and CDR2 are SGHDT and YYEEEE. This CDR3 region has 12 residues. Trimming removed 3 bases from V and 4 bases from J, with 7 bases in between.

This clone was found once. The CDR3 is CASVGSHSNNEQFF. The CDR3 DNA follows: TGTGCCAGCGTCGGCTCCCACAGTAACAATGAGCAGTTCTTC. V and J are TRBV6-5 and TRBJ2-1; no definite D call. V was shortened by 8 bases and J by 5 bases, with 16 bases between the two germline ends. CDR1 is MNHEY and CDR2 is SVGAGI in the germline V gene. There are 14 residues in the CDR3.

The chain carries TRBV4-3 and TRBJ1-1; D is unresolved. The germline V gene has CDR1 LGHNA and CDR2 YSLEER. The CDR3 length is 13 residues. The germline V and J ends were trimmed by 2 bases and 1 base, with 5 bases remaining between them. This chain's CDR3 is CASSQTANTEAFF. In DNA, the CDR3 is TGCGCCAGCAGCCAAACTGCGAACACTGAAGCTTTCTTT.

The chain has TRBV5-1 and TRBJ1-2; D ambiguous. CDR1 is SGHRS and CDR2 is YFSETQ in the germline V gene. The CDR3 runs to 15 residues. Deletions cut 0 bases from V and 0 bases from J, with 9 bases between. The CDR3 spells CASSLGVQANYGYTF. CDR3 in DNA: TGCGCCAGCAGCTTGGGAGTCCAAGCTAACTATGGCTACACCTTC.

This clone was found a few times. The rearrangement links TRBV9 to TRBJ1-5; D is unclear. Germline loops: CDR1 SGDLS, CDR2 YYNGEE. This CDR3 contains 14 residues. V lost 0 bases and J 3 bases, leaving 7 bases between the germline ends. CDR3: CASSVGHINQPQHF. Written as DNA, the CDR3 is TGTGCCAGCAGCGTAGGACATATCAATCAGCCCCAGCATTTT.

The gene calls are TRBV7-2 and TRBJ2-1, with TRBD2 as a possible D gene (6 bases). This CDR3 spans 14 amino acids. Germline V lookup: CDR1 SGHTA, CDR2 FQGNSA. Between the trimmed V and J ends, which lost 3 bases and 9 bases, there was a span of 15 bases. CDR3 DNA: TGTGCCAGCAGCTTTGGTCGGGGGAACGGTGAGCAGTTCTTC. It codes for CASSFGRGNGEQFF.

The V and J genes are TRBV7-2 and TRBJ2-3; 12 bases align to TRBD2. Losses at the gene ends were 6 bases for V and 0 bases for J; bases not matched to a gene: 7. CDR3 length: 17 residues. Looked up from germline, CDR1 is SGHTA and CDR2 is FQGNSA. The DNA for the CDR3 is TGTGCCAGCAGAAGGGCTAGCGGGGGGGCCAGCACAGATACGCAGTATTTT. It yields the protein CASRRASGGASTDTQYF. The full variable domain, in which reference TRBV7-2 and TRBJ2-3 provide the parts outside the CDR3, is GAGVSQSPSNKVTEKGKDVELRCDPISGHTALYWYRQSLGQGLEFLIYFQGNSAPDKSGLPSDRFSAERTGGSVSTLTIQRTQQEDSAVYLCASRRASGGASTDTQYFGPGTRLTVL.

Here the CDR3 DNA reads TGTGCCAGCAGTTATAGAAATGAGGCCTACGAGCAGTACTTC. This translates into CASSYRNEAYEQYF. The rearrangement uses TRBV6-5 and TRBJ2-7; no definite D call. Germline V gene lookup returns CDR1 MNHEY and CDR2 SVGAGI. V was trimmed by 3 bases and J by 2 bases, leaving 11 bases between them. The CDR3 consists of 14 residues.

The V gene is TRBV6-2 or TRBV6-3, the J gene TRBJ2-7; TRBD1 might be the D (6 bases). V was trimmed by 1 base and J by 2 bases, leaving 15 bases between them. CDR3 length equals 16 residues. Germline V lookup: CDR1 MNHEY, CDR2 SVGEGT. The DNA for the CDR3 is TGTGCCAGCAGTTACTATAGGGACACAAGTCCCTACGAGCAGTACTTC. Protein sequence: CASSYYRDTSPYEQYF.

The J gene is TRBJ1-4, the V gene TRBV9; tentatively, D is TRBD1 (5 bases). Between the trimmed V and J ends, which lost 4 bases and 4 bases, there was a span of 11 bases. Germline V gene data show CDR1 as SGDLS and CDR2 as YYNGEE. This CDR3 spans 14 amino acids. The CDR3 bases are TGTGCCAGCAGCTACGGGACTCTTAATGAAAAACTGTTTTTT. Translation: CASSYGTLNEKLFF.

This clone appeared a few times. The rearrangement uses TRBV5-1 and TRBJ1-1; D gene unclear. The germline V gene has CDR1 SGHRS and CDR2 YFSETQ. There are 15 residues in the CDR3. Trimming pared 0 bases from V and 0 bases from J, leaving 9 bases between. The CDR3 loop is CASSLDGALNTEAFF. The CDR3 nucleotides are TGCGCCAGCAGCTTGGACGGAGCCTTGAACACTGAAGCTTTCTTT.

The CDR3 DNA is TGTGCCAGCCGAGGGACTAGCGTAGGTCGAAAGACCCAGTACTTC. Translating gives CASRGTSVGRKTQYF. The genes are TRBV3-1 (or the pseudogene TRBV3-2) and TRBJ2-5; 10 bases are shared with TRBD2. CDR1 LGHDT and CDR2 YNNKEL come from the germline V gene (reference sequence). V lost 8 bases to trimming and J lost 6 bases; unmatched junction nucleotides: 12. The CDR3 totals 15 residues.

This clone has a single count. J is TRBJ1-6 and V is TRBV6-2 or TRBV6-3; D not resolved. Germline V gives CDR1 MNHEY, CDR2 SVGEGT. CDR3 length: 14 residues. V was pared by 2 bases and J by 8 bases, with 10 bases between. CDR3 region: CASSYQVGYSPLHF. The CDR3 DNA reads TGTGCCAGCAGTTACCAGGTTGGTTATTCACCCCTCCACTTT.